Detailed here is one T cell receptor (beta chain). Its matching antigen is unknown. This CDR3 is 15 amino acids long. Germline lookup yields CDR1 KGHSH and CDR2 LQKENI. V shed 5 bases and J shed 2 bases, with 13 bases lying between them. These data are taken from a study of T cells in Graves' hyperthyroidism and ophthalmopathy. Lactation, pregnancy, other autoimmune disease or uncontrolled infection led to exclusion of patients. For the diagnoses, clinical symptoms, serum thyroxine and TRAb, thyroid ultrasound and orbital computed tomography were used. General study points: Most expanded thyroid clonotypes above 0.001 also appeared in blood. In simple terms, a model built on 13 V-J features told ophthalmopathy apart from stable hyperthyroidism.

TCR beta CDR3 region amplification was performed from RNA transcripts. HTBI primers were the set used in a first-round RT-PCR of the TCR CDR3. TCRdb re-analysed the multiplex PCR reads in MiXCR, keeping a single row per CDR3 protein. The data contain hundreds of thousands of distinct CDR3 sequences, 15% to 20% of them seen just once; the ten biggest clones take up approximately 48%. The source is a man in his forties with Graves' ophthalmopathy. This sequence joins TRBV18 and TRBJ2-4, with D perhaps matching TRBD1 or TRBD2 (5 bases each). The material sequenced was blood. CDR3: CASSMAGTSKNIQYF. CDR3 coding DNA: TGTGCCAGCTCAATGGCAGGGACCTCCAAAAACATTCAGTACTTC.